This T cell receptor (beta chain) was retrieved from a study of metastatic and nonmetastatic thyroid tumors. Ahead of thyroid surgery, no patient had received treatment of any kind. In its sample, this clone was seen many times. Original methodology: To classify distant metastasis in papillary thyroid cancer, a model was built from CDR3 differences across clinicopathological groups. TCRdb re-called the PCR reads through MiXCR. The V and J calls reflect TCRdb's pipeline rather than the authors' work. The repertoire holds about 50,000 clones, with approximately 20% as singletons. The V gene lost 4 bases and the J gene lost 3 bases, with 14 bases spanning the gap. The CDR3 runs 15 residues. Germline CDR1 SGHDT, CDR2 YYEEEE.

V usage is TRBV5-6 and J usage is TRBJ2-1, with D perhaps TRBD2 (5 bases). Sequencing used blood. The receptor was isolated from a female donor with papillary thyroid cancer or a benign thyroid nodule (not recorded which). Some clones in this sample may be carry-over from other donors' samples. The CDR3 coding sequence is TGTGCCAGCAGCCTCTTAGGAGCGGACTACAATGAGCAGTTCTTC. Translation gives CASSLLGADYNEQFF.